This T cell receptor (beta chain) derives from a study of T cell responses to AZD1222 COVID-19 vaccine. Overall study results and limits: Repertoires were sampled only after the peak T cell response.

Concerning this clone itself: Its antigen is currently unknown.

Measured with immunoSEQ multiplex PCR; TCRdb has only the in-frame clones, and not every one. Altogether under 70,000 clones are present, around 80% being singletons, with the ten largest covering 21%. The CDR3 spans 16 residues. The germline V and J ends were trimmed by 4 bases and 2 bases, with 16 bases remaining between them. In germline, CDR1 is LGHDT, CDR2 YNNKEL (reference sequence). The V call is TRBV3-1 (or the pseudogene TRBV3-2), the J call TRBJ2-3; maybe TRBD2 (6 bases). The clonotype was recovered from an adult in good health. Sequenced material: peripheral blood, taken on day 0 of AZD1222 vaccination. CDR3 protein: CASSLTRDSFTDTQYF. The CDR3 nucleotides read TGTGCCAGCAGCCTCACCCGGGACTCATTCACAGATACGCAGTATTTT.